This T cell receptor beta chain was recovered during a study of T cell clonality in common variable immunodeficiency. General study results and limits: CVID subjects shared fewer TCRbeta clones than healthy controls did. CVID subjects showed higher TCRbeta clonality than healthy controls.

Data came from immunoSEQ multiplex PCR; TCRdb stores just in-frame clones and leaves some out. The sample counts under 60,000 clones, none seen once; the ten largest own approximately 3.6%. Caucasian heritage predominated among both patients and controls. Worth noting for this clone: The antigen is unknown. This may come from a read error, since a much larger clone is one base off.

This sequence originates from a person aged 18-69 years in good health. Input material: peripheral blood mononuclear cells.

Incomplete CDR3 DNA: TGTGCCAGTAGTCCTGGGACAGTACAAGAGACG. Amino acid sequence: CASSPGTVQET. The CDR3 in full is CASSPGTVQETQYF. The V gene is TRBV19, the J gene TRBJ2-3; 7 bases agree with TRBD1. The read stops 3 residues short of the end of the CDR3; the missing end is completed from the germline J gene. Germline V gives CDR1 LNHDA, CDR2 SQIVND (reference sequence). This CDR3 comprises 14 residues.